These 24 T cell receptor beta chains came from one sample sequenced in a study of neurological immune-mediated disorders. TCRdb re-called the 5' RACE reads with MiXCR, one entry per CDR3 protein. The table records 57,000 or so distinct CDR3 sequences, around 10% of them present only once. The sequenced sample was PBMCs. The receptors originated from a man aged 60-69 years in good health.

This clonotype appeared many times. The rearrangement uses TRBV3-1 and TRBJ2-7; TRBD2 matches at 8 bases. CDR3 size: 14 residues. V lost 4 bases and J lost 3; bases outside the gene matches: 5. Germline V CDR1 and CDR2: LGHDT, YNNKEL (reference sequence). The CDR3 region is CASSRELADYEQYF. CDR3 in DNA: TGTGCCAGCAGCCGGGAACTAGCGGACTACGAGCAGTACTTC.

This clonotype was seen ten or more times. The rearrangement links TRBV5-1 to TRBJ2-5; weak D call: TRBD1 (5 bases). Germline CDR1 reads SGHRS; CDR2 reads YFSETQ. The V end was cut by 2 bases, the J end by 1 base, with 9 bases between. The length of the CDR3 is 14 residues. As DNA, the CDR3 is TGCGCCAGCAGCTTCGACAGCCCCCAAGAGACCCAGTACTTC. Residues: CASSFDSPQETQYF.

This clonotype was recorded at least ten times. V gene TRBV2 combines with J gene TRBJ2-6, with a weak D call TRBD2 (5 bases). The V gene lost 5 bases and the J gene lost 0 bases, with 14 bases spanning the gap. This CDR3 spans 17 amino acids. From germline, CDR1 is SNHLY and CDR2 FYNNEI. CDR3 sequence reads: CASSPNGLSSGANVLTF. In nucleotides, the CDR3 is TGTGCCAGCAGTCCTAACGGACTTTCCTCTGGGGCCAACGTCCTGACTTTC.

This clonotype was picked up many times. The genes are TRBV5-6 and TRBJ1-6; D gene unclear. Trimming shortened V by 0 bases and J by 7 bases, and 20 bases separated the two germline ends. The V gene's germline CDR1 is SGHDT and CDR2 YYEEEE. This CDR3 region has 18 residues. As DNA, the CDR3 is TGTGCCAGCAGCTTGGAACCAGGTGGGTTCACTCAGAATTCACCCCTCCACTTT. Translated: CASSLEPGGFTQNSPLHF.

This clonotype was seen repeatedly, ten times or more. This chain links TRBV27 with TRBJ1-5, with TRBD1 matching over 9 bases. There are 13 residues in the CDR3. The germline V gene encodes CDR1 MNHEY and CDR2 SMNVEV (reference sequence). V lost 6 bases, J lost 4 bases, and 1 base stayed unmatched. This CDR3 is CASRTGGNQPQHF. Here the CDR3 DNA reads TGTGCCAGCAGGACAGGGGGGAATCAGCCCCAGCATTTT.

In its sample, this clonotype was seen many times. V and J are TRBV25-1 and TRBJ2-3; D gene uncertain. The length of the CDR3 is 14 residues. The germline V gene has CDR1 MGHDK and CDR2 SYGVNS. V gave up 3 bases and J gave up 4 bases, with 11 bases separating them. The CDR3 DNA is TGTGCCAGCAGTGACCATAATAAGGCAGATACGCAGTATTTT. It is translated as CASSDHNKADTQYF.

A word on this clonotype: A read error may account for a junction end that differs from germline. The chain joins TRBV19 to TRBJ1-6; D is uncertain. The CDR3 totals 13 residues. Germline values: CDR1 LNHDA, CDR2 SQIVND (reference sequence). CDR3 sequence reads: CASSSDPNSHLHF. The CDR3 coding sequence is TGTGCCAGTAGTTCCGACCCGAATTCACACCTCCACTTT.

Ten or more counts support this clonotype. The rearrangement joins TRBV18 to TRBJ2-7; 7 nucleotides align to TRBD1. CDR1 is KGHSH, CDR2 LQKENI, per germline. After removal of 6 bases from V and 5 bases from J, the junction contained 4 bases not matched to a gene. The CDR3 contains 12 residues. CDR3 DNA sequence: TGTGCCAGCTCCCGCGGACAGGACGAGCAGTACTTC. Encoded protein: CASSRGQDEQYF.

This clonotype was picked up many times. The chain links TRBV28 to TRBJ1-2; D gene unclear. CDR3 length: 14 amino acids. Germline V gives CDR1 MDHEN, CDR2 SYDVKM. Deletions cut 5 bases from V and 0 bases from J, with 10 bases between. This CDR3 reads CASSSGEANYGYTF. The CDR3 DNA follows: TGTGCCAGCAGTAGCGGGGAAGCTAACTATGGCTACACCTTC.

This clonotype was seen ten or more times. The gene calls are TRBV12-3 or TRBV12-4 and TRBJ2-3; maybe TRBD2 (6 bases). This CDR3 is 14 amino acids long. V was trimmed by 8 bases and J by 0 bases, leaving 12 bases between them. CDR3 bases: TGTGCCAGCCGGGAGATGAGTAGCACAGATACGCAGTATTTT. As protein: CASREMSSTDTQYF.

This clonotype was recorded many times. The chain combines TRBV5-1 with TRBJ2-1, with TRBD2 as a possible D gene (5 bases). The length of the CDR3 is 12 residues. Trimming left V 4 bases short and J 15 bases short, with 17 bases between. Germline-derived CDR1 and CDR2 are SGHRS and YFSETQ. CDR3 sequence: CASSPGRESPFF. As DNA, the CDR3 is TGCGCCAGCAGCCCCGGACGGGAATCCCCGTTCTTC.

The chain recombines TRBV12-3 or TRBV12-4 with TRBJ1-2; 10 bases align to TRBD1. V lost 6 bases, J lost 12 bases, and 22 bases stayed unmatched. The CDR3 covers 17 residues. The CDR3 DNA reads TGTGCCAGCAGCCCGGAGGTGGGACAGGGGTTAGGTTCTGTCCACACCTTC. Translating gives CASSPEVGQGLGSVHTF.

The V and J genes are TRBV5-6 and TRBJ2-7; tentative D call: TRBD1 (6 bases). The CDR3 extends over 16 amino acids. V dropped 0 bases and J dropped 2 bases, with 15 bases sitting between them. Germline V CDR1 and CDR2: SGHDT, YYEEEE. The CDR3 region is CASSLAGQPRTYEQYF. CDR3 DNA: TGTGCCAGCAGCTTGGCTGGACAGCCACGTACCTACGAGCAGTACTTC.

In this sample, this clonotype turned up many times. V and J are TRBV5-1 and TRBJ2-2; maybe TRBD1 (6 bases). This CDR3 is 14 amino acids long. Per germline, CDR1 SGHRS and CDR2 YFSETQ. V lost 3 bases to trimming and J lost 5 bases, with 11 bases between them. Written as DNA, the CDR3 is TGCGCCAGCAGCTGGGGGCAGGGGACCGGGGAGCTGTTTTTT. Translation gives CASSWGQGTGELFF.

Many counts were recorded for this clonotype. V and J are TRBV7-9 and TRBJ1-1; D not resolved. This CDR3 is 12 amino acids long. The ends were cut back, 2 bases at V and 5 bases at J, with 6 bases in the middle. Germline CDR1 reads SEHNR; CDR2 reads FQNEAQ (reference sequence). The DNA of the CDR3 is TGTGCCAGCAGCTTATTGGGGACTGAAGCTTTCTTT. This translates into CASSLLGTEAFF.

The rearrangement links TRBV5-1 to TRBJ2-7, with 14 bases aligning to TRBD2. The germline V gene has CDR1 SGHRS and CDR2 YFSETQ. The CDR3 runs 18 residues. V dropped 4 bases and J dropped 0; count of bases not matched to a gene: 9. The CDR3 region has the DNA TGCGCCAGCAGCCGAGGGACTAGCGGGGGCCCTAGCTCCTACGAGCAGTACTTC. This sequence encodes CASSRGTSGGPSSYEQYF.

This clonotype was counted many times. The chain couples TRBV5-1 to TRBJ2-7; D remains ambiguous. The CDR3 sequence is 17 residues long. The V gene lost 3 bases and the J gene lost 3 bases, with 22 bases spanning the gap. Germline lookup yields CDR1 SGHRS and CDR2 YFSETQ. The CDR3 spells CASSWTPDTSTDYEQYF. The CDR3 nucleotides read TGCGCCAGCAGCTGGACGCCTGATACGTCTACCGACTACGAGCAGTACTTC.

Comment on this clonotype: A clone one base away is much larger, so this may be a read error. This chain's CDR3 is CASSLAPTGTTLNGYTF. In nucleotides, the CDR3 is TGTGCCAGCAGCTTAGCTCCGACAGGGACCACGCTCAATGGCTACACCTTC. The chain joins TRBV7-2 to TRBJ1-2; 7 nucleotides align to TRBD1. Trimming removed 0 bases from V and 6 bases from J; junction bases left unmatched: 13. Germline lookup yields CDR1 SGHTA and CDR2 FQGNSA. The CDR3 runs 17 residues.

This clonotype was picked up many times. V gene TRBV10-3 combines with J gene TRBJ1-2; no reliable D call. Germline V gene data show CDR1 as ENHRY and CDR2 as SYGVKD. The germline V and J ends were trimmed by 3 bases and 1 base, with 6 bases remaining between them. This CDR3 has 13 residues. In nucleotides, the CDR3 is TGTGCCATCAGTGAAGATTATAACTATGGCTACACCTTC. It is translated as CAISEDYNYGYTF.

This clonotype was counted at least ten times. The V call is TRBV25-1, the J call TRBJ2-3; 8 bases are a match to TRBD1. Germline V CDR1 and CDR2: MGHDK, SYGVNS. V dropped 3 bases and J dropped 6; count of bases not matched to a gene: 14. The CDR3 loop spans 17 amino acids. DNA for the CDR3: TGTGCCAGCAGTGACTCGTGGCAGGGGGCGTCCAGCGATACGCAGTATTTT. It encodes CASSDSWQGASSDTQYF. Complete variable domain (other parts from reference TRBV25-1 and TRBJ2-3): EADIYQTPRYLVIGTGKKITLECSQTMGHDKMYWYQQDPGMELHLIHYSYGVNSTEKGDLSSESTVSRIRTEHFPLTLESARPSHTSQYLCASSDSWQGASSDTQYFGPGTRLTVL.

This clonotype was found many times. This sequence joins TRBV18 and TRBJ2-3, with 8 nucleotides matching TRBD2. Germline V CDR1 and CDR2: KGHSH, LQKENI. V was clipped by 2 bases and J by 4 bases; unmatched bases: 8. The CDR3 contains 16 residues. This chain's CDR3 is CASSPSIAGYADTQYF. The CDR3 DNA sequence: TGTGCCAGCTCACCATCTATAGCGGGGTACGCAGATACGCAGTATTTT.

The table lists this clonotype with many counts. The chain combines TRBV27 with TRBJ1-3; D ambiguous. Germline assignment: CDR1 MNHEY and CDR2 SMNVEV (reference sequence). V was pared by 3 bases and J by 1 base, with 7 bases between. The CDR3 runs to 14 residues. The CDR3 here is CASSLGRSGNTIYF. CDR3 sequence (DNA): TGTGCCAGCAGTTTGGGGAGATCTGGAAACACCATATATTTT.

This clonotype showed up many times. This chain links TRBV6-2 or TRBV6-3 with TRBJ2-5; 9 bases map to TRBD2. Germline values: CDR1 MNHEY, CDR2 SVGEGT. With V trimmed by 6 bases and J by 5 bases, 7 bases remained unmatched. The CDR3 is 14 residues long. The CDR3 DNA reads as TGTGCCAGCAGACTGGCGGGGGGGCCGGAGACCCAGTACTTC. Its protein is CASRLAGGPETQYF.

The chain couples TRBV5-1 to TRBJ2-1, with D maybe TRBD1 (6 bases). Germline V gives CDR1 SGHRS, CDR2 YFSETQ. Trimming removed 0 bases from V and 4 bases from J, with 14 bases in between. This CDR3 has 16 amino acids. In DNA, the CDR3 is TGCGCCAGCAGCTTGGAGGCGTGGACAGCTTACAATGAGCAGTTCTTC. Translating gives CASSLEAWTAYNEQFF.